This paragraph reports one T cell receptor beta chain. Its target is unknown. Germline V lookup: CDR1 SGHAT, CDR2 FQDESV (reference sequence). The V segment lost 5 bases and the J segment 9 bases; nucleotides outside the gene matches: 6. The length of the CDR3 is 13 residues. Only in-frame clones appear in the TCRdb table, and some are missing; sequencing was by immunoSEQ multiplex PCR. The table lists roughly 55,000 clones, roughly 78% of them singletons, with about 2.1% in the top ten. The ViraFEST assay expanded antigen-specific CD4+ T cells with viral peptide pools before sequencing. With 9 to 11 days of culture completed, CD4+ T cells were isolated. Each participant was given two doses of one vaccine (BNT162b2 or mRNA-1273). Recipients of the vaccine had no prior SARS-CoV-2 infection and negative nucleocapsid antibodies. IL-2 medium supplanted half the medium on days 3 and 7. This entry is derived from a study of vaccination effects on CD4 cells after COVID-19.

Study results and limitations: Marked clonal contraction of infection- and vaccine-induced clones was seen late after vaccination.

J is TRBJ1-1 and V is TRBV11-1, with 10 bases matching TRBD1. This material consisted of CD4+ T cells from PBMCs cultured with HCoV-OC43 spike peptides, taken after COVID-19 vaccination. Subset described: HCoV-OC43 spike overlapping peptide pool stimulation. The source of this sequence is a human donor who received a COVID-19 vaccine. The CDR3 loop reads CASSPGQGLKAFF. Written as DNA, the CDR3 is TGTGCCAGCAGCCCGGGACAGGGGTTGAAAGCTTTCTTT. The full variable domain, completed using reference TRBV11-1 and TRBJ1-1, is EAEVAQSPRYKITEKSQAVAFWCDPISGHATLYWYRQILGQGPELLVQFQDESVVDDSQLPKDRFSAERLKGVDSTLKIQPAELGDSAMYLCASSPGQGLKAFFGQGTRLTVV.